This T cell receptor (beta chain) comes out of a study of PD-1 blockade in classical Hodgkin lymphoma. The study, taken as a whole, reports: Lower baseline TCR diversity marked trial partial responders and progressors.

Time point given: cycle 4 day 1 (C4D1), after around six weeks of nivolumab. Exposure to brentuximab vedotin varied, and each patient had relapsed following autologous stem cell transplantation. Turning to this clone: Its antigen is still unknown.

CDR3 length: 15 amino acids. The germline V gene encodes CDR1 SGHRS and CDR2 YFSETQ. Trimming took 0 bases from V and 0 from J, leaving 7 bases between them. Profiled with immunoSEQ multiplex PCR; TCRdb holds only in-frame clones, not every one. The sample has roughly 18,000 clones, 75% to 85% seen once. The genes are TRBV5-1 and TRBJ1-3; D might be TRBD1 (5 bases). The clonotype comes from a human donor with classical Hodgkin lymphoma. The sample consisted of peripheral blood mononuclear cells (PBMCs), taken before the fourth cycle of nivolumab. DNA for the CDR3: TGCGCCAGCAGCTTGGACAGGAGCTCTGGAAACACCATATATTTT. Translating it yields CASSLDRSSGNTIYF.